This TCR beta chain was identified during a study of technical replicates of blood from a few donors. This CDR3 contains 13 residues. CDR1 and CDR2 from the germline V gene are LNHNV and YYDKDF (reference sequence). The V end lost 6 bases, the J end lost 1 base, and 10 bases lay between the germline ends. Sequenced by immunoSEQ multiplex PCR; TCRdb stores in-frame clones only, minus some. This table holds about 75,000 clones, about 97% found once. The gene calls are TRBV15 and TRBJ2-7, with a possible D match to TRBD1 (6 bases). The clonotype comes from a human donor in good health. The specimen was T cells isolated from PBMCs. In DNA, the CDR3 is TGTGCCACCAGTTTCGGGACATCCTACGAGCAGTACTTC. It is translated as CATSFGTSYEQYF.